This is a list of T cell receptor beta chains from one sample in a study of PD-1 blockade in classical Hodgkin lymphoma. The data were produced by immunoSEQ multiplex PCR, yet TCRdb's version contains in-frame clones alone and is incomplete. The sample includes 23,000 or so clones, more than 75% of them seen just once. Sequencing was carried out using CD8+ T cells from blood. The receptors originated from a human donor with classical Hodgkin lymphoma. CDR3s include the opening cysteine and the closing phenylalanine or tryptophan. The D gene is left open where the match is weak. Some rows have no size entry. The others give once, few or many, or a class for an expanded clone.

j_call: TRBJ2-6
clone_size: once
v_call: TRBV28
d_call: .
cdr3_aa: CASGRSGANVLTF
cdr3_nt: TGTGCCAGCGGGCGCTCTGGGGCCAACGTCCTGACTTTC

j_call: TRBJ2-7
clone_size: .
v_call: TRBV11-2
d_call: TRBD2
cdr3_aa: CASSLNGRGVGYEQYF
cdr3_nt: TGTGCCAGCAGCTTAAACGGACGGGGGGTTGGATACGAGCAGTACTTC

j_call: TRBJ2-2
clone_size: .
v_call: TRBV5-1
d_call: .
cdr3_aa: CASSPWAGAGDTGELFF
cdr3_nt: TGCGCCAGCAGCCCGTGGGCGGGGGCAGGCGACACCGGGGAGCTGTTTTTT

j_call: TRBJ1-3
clone_size: .
v_call: TRBV19
d_call: .
cdr3_aa: CASSINSGNTIYF
cdr3_nt: TGTGCCAGTAGTATTAACTCTGGAAACACCATATATTTT

j_call: TRBJ2-3
clone_size: .
v_call: TRBV7-7
d_call: TRBD1
cdr3_aa: CASSQGRAGTGHADTQYF
cdr3_nt: TGTGCCAGCAGCCAGGGGAGGGCCGGGACAGGGCACGCAGATACGCAGTATTTT

j_call: TRBJ2-3
clone_size: .
v_call: TRBV11-3
d_call: .
cdr3_aa: CASSLESGGDTQYF
cdr3_nt: TGTGCCAGCAGCTTAGAGAGTGGTGGAGATACGCAGTATTTT

j_call: TRBJ2-2
clone_size: .
v_call: TRBV25-1
d_call: .
cdr3_aa: CASQPGLRDTGELFF
cdr3_nt: TGTGCCAGTCAACCGGGCCTCCGGGACACCGGGGAGCTGTTTTTT

j_call: TRBJ1-5
clone_size: .
v_call: TRBV10-3
d_call: .
cdr3_aa: CAISDSIGVNQPQHF
cdr3_nt: TGTGCCATCAGTGACTCTATAGGGGTCAATCAGCCCCAGCATTTT

j_call: TRBJ2-7
clone_size: .
v_call: TRBV5-6
d_call: .
cdr3_aa: CASSFRRVTYEQYF
cdr3_nt: TGTGCCAGCAGCTTTAGAAGGGTAACCTACGAGCAGTACTTC

j_call: TRBJ1-5
clone_size: few
v_call: TRBV5-1
d_call: .
cdr3_aa: CASSLEGDSYQPQHF
cdr3_nt: TGCGCCAGCAGCTTGGAGGGCGACAGCTATCAGCCCCAGCATTTT

j_call: TRBJ1-3
clone_size: .
v_call: TRBV21-1
d_call: .
cdr3_aa: CASSFWGRRAPGNTIYF
cdr3_nt: TGTGCCAGCAGCTTTTGGGGGCGGCGAGCTCCTGGAAACACCATATATTTT

j_call: TRBJ1-2
clone_size: .
v_call: TRBV5-4
d_call: TRBD1
cdr3_aa: CASSQLSQGEVGYTF
cdr3_nt: TGTGCCAGCAGCCAGCTCTCACAGGGGGAAGTTGGCTACACCTTC

j_call: TRBJ2-2
clone_size: .
v_call: TRBV4-3
d_call: TRBD2
cdr3_aa: CASSQDLAGGPTGELFF
cdr3_nt: TGCGCCAGCAGCCAAGATCTTGCGGGAGGGCCAACCGGGGAGCTGTTTTTT

j_call: TRBJ2-5
clone_size: .
v_call: TRBV29-1
d_call: TRBD2
cdr3_aa: CSVELFLAEQIQETQYF
cdr3_nt: TGCAGCGTTGAACTATTTCTAGCGGAACAGATCCAAGAGACCCAGTACTTC

j_call: TRBJ2-3
clone_size: .
v_call: TRBV9
d_call: TRBD1
cdr3_aa: CASSGNDRGTDTQYF
cdr3_nt: TGTGCCAGCAGCGGGAACGACAGGGGCACAGATACGCAGTATTTT

j_call: TRBJ1-5
clone_size: .
v_call: TRBV19
d_call: .
cdr3_aa: CASKNVGGNQPQHF
cdr3_nt: TGTGCCAGCAAAAACGTGGGGGGAAATCAGCCCCAGCATTTT

j_call: TRBJ2-2
clone_size: .
v_call: TRBV5-4
d_call: .
cdr3_aa: CASSLAGTGELFF
cdr3_nt: TGTGCCAGCAGCTTGGCCGGAACCGGGGAGCTGTTTTTT

j_call: TRBJ2-1
clone_size: .
v_call: TRBV27
d_call: TRBD2
cdr3_aa: CASSILTGTGGNEQFF
cdr3_nt: TGTGCCAGCAGTATTTTAACGGGGACGGGGGGCAATGAGCAGTTCTTC

j_call: TRBJ2-7
clone_size: .
v_call: TRBV5-6
d_call: .
cdr3_aa: CASSYHPGTYEQYF
cdr3_nt: TGTGCCAGCAGCTACCATCCCGGGACCTACGAGCAGTACTTC

j_call: TRBJ2-2
clone_size: .
v_call: TRBV7-9
d_call: .
cdr3_aa: CASSSLAGANTGELFF
cdr3_nt: TGTGCCAGCAGCTCTCTGGCGGGGGCCAACACCGGGGAGCTGTTTTTT

j_call: TRBJ2-1
clone_size: few
v_call: TRBV5-6
d_call: .
cdr3_aa: CASSPTYNEQFF
cdr3_nt: TGTGCCAGCAGCCCGACCTACAATGAGCAGTTCTTC

j_call: TRBJ2-7
clone_size: .
v_call: TRBV11-2
d_call: .
cdr3_aa: CASSLGYRGAYEQYF
cdr3_nt: TGTGCCAGCAGCTTAGGTTATCGGGGAGCCTACGAGCAGTACTTC

j_call: TRBJ2-2
clone_size: .
v_call: TRBV18
d_call: .
cdr3_aa: CASSRTPNTGELFF
cdr3_nt: TGTGCCAGCTCCCGGACGCCGAACACCGGGGAGCTGTTTTTT

j_call: TRBJ1-5
clone_size: .
v_call: TRBV30
d_call: .
cdr3_aa: CAWRGAPEYQPQHF
cdr3_nt: TGTGCCTGGAGAGGAGCCCCCGAATATCAGCCCCAGCATTTT

j_call: TRBJ2-2
clone_size: .
v_call: TRBV7-9
d_call: .
cdr3_aa: CASTLGLLLSTTGELFF
cdr3_nt: TGTGCCAGCACCCTAGGGCTACTACTTTCGACCACCGGGGAGCTGTTTTTT

j_call: TRBJ2-7
clone_size: .
v_call: TRBV19
d_call: .
cdr3_aa: CAPSCRSINYEQYF
cdr3_nt: TGTGCTCCCTCTTGTAGATCTATAAACTACGAGCAGTACTTC